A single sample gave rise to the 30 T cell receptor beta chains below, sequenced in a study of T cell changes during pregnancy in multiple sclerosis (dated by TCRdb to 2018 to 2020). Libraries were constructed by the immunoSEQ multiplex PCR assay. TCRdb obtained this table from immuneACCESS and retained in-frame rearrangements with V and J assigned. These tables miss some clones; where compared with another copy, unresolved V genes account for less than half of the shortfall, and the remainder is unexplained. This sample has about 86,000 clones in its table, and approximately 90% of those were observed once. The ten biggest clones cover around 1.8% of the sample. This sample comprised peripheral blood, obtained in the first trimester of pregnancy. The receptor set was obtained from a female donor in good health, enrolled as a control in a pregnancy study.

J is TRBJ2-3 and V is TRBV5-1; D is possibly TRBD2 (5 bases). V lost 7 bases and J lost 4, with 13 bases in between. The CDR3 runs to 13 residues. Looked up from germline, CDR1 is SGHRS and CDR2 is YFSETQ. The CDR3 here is CASRAPGSDTQYF. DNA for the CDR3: TGCGCCAGCCGAGCCCCGGGGTCAGATACGCAGTATTTT.

CDR3 protein: CSVRAGTGLLRYGYTF. As DNA, the CDR3 is TGCAGCGTCCGGGCCGGTACGGGACTCCTACGATATGGCTACACCTTC. The rearrangement uses TRBV29-1 and TRBJ1-2, with D perhaps matching TRBD1 (5 bases). The V end lost 6 bases, the J end lost 5 bases, and 25 bases lay between the germline ends. Germline V gene lookup returns CDR1 SQVTM and CDR2 ANQGSEA. The CDR3 is 16 residues long.

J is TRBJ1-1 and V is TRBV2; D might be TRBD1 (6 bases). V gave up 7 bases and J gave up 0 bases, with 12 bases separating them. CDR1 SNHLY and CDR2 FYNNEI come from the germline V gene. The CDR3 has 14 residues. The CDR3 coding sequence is TGTGCCAGCAATTCGGACAGAGTGAACACTGAAGCTTTCTTT. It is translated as CASNSDRVNTEAFF.

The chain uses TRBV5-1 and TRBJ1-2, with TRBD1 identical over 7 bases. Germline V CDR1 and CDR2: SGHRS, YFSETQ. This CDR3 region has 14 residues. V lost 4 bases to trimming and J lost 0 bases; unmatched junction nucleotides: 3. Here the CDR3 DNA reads TGCGCCAGCAGCCTTGGGACAGCTAACTATGGCTACACCTTC. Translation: CASSLGTANYGYTF. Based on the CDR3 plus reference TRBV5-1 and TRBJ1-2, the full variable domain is KAGVTQTPRYLIKTRGQQVTLSCSPISGHRSVSWYQQTPGQGLQFLFEYFSETQRNKGNFPGRFSGRQFSNSRSEMNVSTLELGDSALYLCASSLGTANYGYTFGSGTRLTVV.

The CDR3 bases are TGTGCCAGCAGGTCGGCTAGCGGGGGGCCGAGCTCCTACGAGCAGTACTTC. This gives the protein CASRSASGGPSSYEQYF. V is TRBV11-2 and J is TRBJ2-7; 11 bases are shared with TRBD2. Germline V lookup: CDR1 SGHAT, CDR2 FQNNGV. Trimming at V came to 6 bases and at J to 0 bases, leaving 10 bases not matched to a gene. This CDR3 is built from 17 residues.

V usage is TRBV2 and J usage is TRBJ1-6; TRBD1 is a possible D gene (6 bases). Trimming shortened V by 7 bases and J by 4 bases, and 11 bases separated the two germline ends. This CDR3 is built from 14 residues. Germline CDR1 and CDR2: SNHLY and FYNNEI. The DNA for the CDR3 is TGTGCCAGCACCGGGGGGCAGTATAATTCACCCCTCCACTTT. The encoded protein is CASTGGQYNSPLHF.

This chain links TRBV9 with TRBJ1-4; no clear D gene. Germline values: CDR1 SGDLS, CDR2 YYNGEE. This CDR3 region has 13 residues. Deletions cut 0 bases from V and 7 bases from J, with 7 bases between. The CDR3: CASSVGLVEKLFF. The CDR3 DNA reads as TGTGCCAGCAGCGTAGGGCTTGTTGAAAAACTGTTTTTT.

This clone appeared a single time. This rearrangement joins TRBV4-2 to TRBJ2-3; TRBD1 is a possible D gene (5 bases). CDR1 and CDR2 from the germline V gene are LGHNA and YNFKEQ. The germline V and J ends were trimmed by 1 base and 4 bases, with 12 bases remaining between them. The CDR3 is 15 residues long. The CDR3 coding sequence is TGTGCCAGCAGCCAAGCAGCAGGGAAGCCAGATACGCAGTATTTT. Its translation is CASSQAAGKPDTQYF.

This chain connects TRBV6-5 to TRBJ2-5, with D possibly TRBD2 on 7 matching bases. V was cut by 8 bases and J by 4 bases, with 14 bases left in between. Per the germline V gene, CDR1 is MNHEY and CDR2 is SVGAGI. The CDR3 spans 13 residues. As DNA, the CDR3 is TGTGCCAGCGGGGGGGGCGGTAGAGAGACCCAGTACTTC. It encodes CASGGGGRETQYF.

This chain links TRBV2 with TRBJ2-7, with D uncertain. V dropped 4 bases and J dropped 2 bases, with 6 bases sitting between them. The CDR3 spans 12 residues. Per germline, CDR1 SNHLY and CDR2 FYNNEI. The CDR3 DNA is TGTGCCAGCAGTGGGGCTCCCTACGAGCAGTACTTC. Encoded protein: CASSGAPYEQYF.

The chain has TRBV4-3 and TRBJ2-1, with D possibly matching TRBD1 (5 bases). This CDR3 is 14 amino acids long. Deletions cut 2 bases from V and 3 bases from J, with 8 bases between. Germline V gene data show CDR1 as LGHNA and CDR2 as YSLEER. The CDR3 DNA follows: TGCGCCAGCAGCCAAACAGGTGACTACAATGAGCAGTTCTTC. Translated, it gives CASSQTGDYNEQFF.

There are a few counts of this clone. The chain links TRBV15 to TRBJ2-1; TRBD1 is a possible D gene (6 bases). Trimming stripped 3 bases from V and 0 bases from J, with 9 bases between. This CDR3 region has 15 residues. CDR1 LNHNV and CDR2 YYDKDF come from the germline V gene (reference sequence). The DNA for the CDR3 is TGTGCCACCAGCAGCGGACAGAGCTCCTACAATGAGCAGTTCTTC. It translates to CATSSGQSSYNEQFF.

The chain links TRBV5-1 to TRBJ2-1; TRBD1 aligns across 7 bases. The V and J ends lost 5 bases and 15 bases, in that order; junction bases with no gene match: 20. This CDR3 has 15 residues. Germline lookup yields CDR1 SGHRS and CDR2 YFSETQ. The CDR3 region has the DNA TGCGCCAGCAGGGTCGTATATGGGGGTAGACAGGGTCGGTTCTTC. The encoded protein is CASRVVYGGRQGRFF.

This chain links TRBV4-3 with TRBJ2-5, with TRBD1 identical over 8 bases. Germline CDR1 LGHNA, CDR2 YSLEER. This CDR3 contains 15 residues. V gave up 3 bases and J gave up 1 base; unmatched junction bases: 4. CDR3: CASSQRGTGQETQYF. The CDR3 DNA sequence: TGCGCCAGCAGCCAGAGGGGGACAGGCCAAGAGACCCAGTACTTC.

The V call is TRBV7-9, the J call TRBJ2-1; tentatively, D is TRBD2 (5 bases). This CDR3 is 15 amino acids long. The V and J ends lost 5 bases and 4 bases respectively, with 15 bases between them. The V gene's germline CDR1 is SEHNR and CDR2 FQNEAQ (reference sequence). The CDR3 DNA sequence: TGTGCCAGCAGCCCAGGAGAGGGAGTGTACAATGAGCAGTTCTTC. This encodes CASSPGEGVYNEQFF.

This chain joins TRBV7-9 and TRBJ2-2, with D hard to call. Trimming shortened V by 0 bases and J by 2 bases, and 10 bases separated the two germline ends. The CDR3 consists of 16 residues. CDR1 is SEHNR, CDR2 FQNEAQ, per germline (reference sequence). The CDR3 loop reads CASSLATGSNTGELFF. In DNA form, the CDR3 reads TGTGCCAGCAGCTTAGCGACTGGCAGCAACACCGGGGAGCTGTTTTTT.

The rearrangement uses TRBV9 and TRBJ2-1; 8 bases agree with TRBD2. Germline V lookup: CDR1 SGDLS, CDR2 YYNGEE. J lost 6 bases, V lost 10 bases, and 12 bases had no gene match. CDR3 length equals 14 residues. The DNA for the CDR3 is TGTGCCTCCAGGGGAGCGGGGGCCCTCAATGAGCAGTTCTTC. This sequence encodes CASRGAGALNEQFF.

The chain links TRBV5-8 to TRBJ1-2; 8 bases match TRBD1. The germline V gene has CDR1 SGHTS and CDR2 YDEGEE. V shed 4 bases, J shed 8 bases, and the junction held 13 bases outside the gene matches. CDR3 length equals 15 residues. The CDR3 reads CASSDPPGTGGGYTF. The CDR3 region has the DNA TGTGCCAGCAGCGATCCTCCCGGGACAGGAGGGGGCTACACCTTC.

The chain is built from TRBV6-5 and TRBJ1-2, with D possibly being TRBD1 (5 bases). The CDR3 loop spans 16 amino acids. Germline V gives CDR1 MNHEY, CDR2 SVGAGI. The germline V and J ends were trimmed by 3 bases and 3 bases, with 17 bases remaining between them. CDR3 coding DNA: TGTGCCAGCAGTTATCGCGGGCCCGGGACTGACTATGGCTACACCTTC. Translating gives CASSYRGPGTDYGYTF.

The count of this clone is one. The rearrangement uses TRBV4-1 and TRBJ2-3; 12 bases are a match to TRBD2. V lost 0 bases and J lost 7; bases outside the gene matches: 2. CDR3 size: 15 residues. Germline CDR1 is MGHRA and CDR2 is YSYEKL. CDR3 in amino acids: CASSQETSGGYTQYF. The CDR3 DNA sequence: TGCGCCAGCAGCCAAGAGACTAGCGGGGGATATACGCAGTATTTT.

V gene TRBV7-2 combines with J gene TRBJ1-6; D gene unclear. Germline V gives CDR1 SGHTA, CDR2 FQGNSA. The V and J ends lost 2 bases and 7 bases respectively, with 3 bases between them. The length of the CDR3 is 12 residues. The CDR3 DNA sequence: TGTGCCAGCAGCTTACCGAATTCACCCCTCCACTTT. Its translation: CASSLPNSPLHF.

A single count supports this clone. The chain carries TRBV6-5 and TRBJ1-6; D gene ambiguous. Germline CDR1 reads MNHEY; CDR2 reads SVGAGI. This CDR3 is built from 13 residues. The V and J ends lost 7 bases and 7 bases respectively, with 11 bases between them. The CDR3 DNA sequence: TGTGCCAGCACCCCCCGGGGAAATTCACCCCTCCACTTT. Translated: CASTPRGNSPLHF.

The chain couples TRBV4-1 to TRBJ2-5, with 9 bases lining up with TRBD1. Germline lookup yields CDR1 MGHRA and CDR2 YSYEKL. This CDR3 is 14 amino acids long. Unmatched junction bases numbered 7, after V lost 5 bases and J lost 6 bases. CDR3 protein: CASSGRTGVKTQYF. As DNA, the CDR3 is TGCGCCAGCAGCGGTCGGACAGGGGTAAAGACCCAGTACTTC.

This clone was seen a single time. The CDR3 spells CASSLGGRRADTQYF. The CDR3, as DNA: TGTGCCAGCAGCCTGGGGGGGCGAAGGGCAGATACGCAGTATTTT. V usage is TRBV11-2 and J usage is TRBJ2-3; a possible D gene is TRBD2 (7 bases). Germline V gives CDR1 SGHAT, CDR2 FQNNGV. Trimming cost V 5 bases and J 4 bases, with 16 bases left between them. CDR3 length: 15 amino acids. The whole variable domain, filled in from reference TRBV11-2 and TRBJ2-3, reads EAGVAQSPRYKIIEKRQSVAFWCNPISGHATLYWYQQILGQGPKLLIQFQNNGVVDDSQLPKDRFSAERLKGVDSTLKIQPAKLEDSAVYLCASSLGGRRADTQYFGPGTRLTVL.

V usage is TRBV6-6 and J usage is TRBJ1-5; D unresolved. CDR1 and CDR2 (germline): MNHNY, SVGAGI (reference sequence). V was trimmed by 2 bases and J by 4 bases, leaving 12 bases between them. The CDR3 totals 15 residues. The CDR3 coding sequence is TGTGCCAGCAGTTACACTGTTGCAACGAATCAGCCCCAGCATTTT. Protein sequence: CASSYTVATNQPQHF.

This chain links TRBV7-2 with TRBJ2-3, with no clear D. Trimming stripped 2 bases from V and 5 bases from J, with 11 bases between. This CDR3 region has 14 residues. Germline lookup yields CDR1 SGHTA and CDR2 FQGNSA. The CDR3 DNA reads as TGTGCCAGCAGCTTAACGATCAACGGAGATACGCAGTATTTT. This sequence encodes CASSLTINGDTQYF.

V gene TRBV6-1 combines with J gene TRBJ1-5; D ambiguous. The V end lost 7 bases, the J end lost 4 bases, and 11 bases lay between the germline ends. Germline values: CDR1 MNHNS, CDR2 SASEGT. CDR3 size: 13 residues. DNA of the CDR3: TGTGCCAGCATTTTAACGGGGAATCAGCCCCAGCATTTT. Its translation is CASILTGNQPQHF.

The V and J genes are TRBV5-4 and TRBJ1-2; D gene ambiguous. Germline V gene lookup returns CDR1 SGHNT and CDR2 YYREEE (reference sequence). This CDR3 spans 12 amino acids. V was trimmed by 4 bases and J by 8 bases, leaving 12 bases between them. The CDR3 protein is CASSPDNQGYTF. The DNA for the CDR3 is TGTGCCAGCAGCCCTGACAATCAGGGCTACACCTTC.

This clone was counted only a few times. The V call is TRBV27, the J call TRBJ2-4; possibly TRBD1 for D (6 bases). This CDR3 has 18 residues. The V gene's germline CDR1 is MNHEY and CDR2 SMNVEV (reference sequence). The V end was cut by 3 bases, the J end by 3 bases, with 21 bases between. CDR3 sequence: CASSLGWGRQVGKNIQYF. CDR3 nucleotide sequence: TGTGCCAGCAGTTTGGGGTGGGGAAGACAGGTTGGCAAAAACATTCAGTACTTC.

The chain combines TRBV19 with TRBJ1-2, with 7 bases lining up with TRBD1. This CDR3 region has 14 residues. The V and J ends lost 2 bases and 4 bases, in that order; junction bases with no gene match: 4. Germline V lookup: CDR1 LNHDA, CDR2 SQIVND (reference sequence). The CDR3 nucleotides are TGTGCCAGTAGTATATTGGACAGGCCCTATGGCTACACCTTC. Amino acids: CASSILDRPYGYTF.